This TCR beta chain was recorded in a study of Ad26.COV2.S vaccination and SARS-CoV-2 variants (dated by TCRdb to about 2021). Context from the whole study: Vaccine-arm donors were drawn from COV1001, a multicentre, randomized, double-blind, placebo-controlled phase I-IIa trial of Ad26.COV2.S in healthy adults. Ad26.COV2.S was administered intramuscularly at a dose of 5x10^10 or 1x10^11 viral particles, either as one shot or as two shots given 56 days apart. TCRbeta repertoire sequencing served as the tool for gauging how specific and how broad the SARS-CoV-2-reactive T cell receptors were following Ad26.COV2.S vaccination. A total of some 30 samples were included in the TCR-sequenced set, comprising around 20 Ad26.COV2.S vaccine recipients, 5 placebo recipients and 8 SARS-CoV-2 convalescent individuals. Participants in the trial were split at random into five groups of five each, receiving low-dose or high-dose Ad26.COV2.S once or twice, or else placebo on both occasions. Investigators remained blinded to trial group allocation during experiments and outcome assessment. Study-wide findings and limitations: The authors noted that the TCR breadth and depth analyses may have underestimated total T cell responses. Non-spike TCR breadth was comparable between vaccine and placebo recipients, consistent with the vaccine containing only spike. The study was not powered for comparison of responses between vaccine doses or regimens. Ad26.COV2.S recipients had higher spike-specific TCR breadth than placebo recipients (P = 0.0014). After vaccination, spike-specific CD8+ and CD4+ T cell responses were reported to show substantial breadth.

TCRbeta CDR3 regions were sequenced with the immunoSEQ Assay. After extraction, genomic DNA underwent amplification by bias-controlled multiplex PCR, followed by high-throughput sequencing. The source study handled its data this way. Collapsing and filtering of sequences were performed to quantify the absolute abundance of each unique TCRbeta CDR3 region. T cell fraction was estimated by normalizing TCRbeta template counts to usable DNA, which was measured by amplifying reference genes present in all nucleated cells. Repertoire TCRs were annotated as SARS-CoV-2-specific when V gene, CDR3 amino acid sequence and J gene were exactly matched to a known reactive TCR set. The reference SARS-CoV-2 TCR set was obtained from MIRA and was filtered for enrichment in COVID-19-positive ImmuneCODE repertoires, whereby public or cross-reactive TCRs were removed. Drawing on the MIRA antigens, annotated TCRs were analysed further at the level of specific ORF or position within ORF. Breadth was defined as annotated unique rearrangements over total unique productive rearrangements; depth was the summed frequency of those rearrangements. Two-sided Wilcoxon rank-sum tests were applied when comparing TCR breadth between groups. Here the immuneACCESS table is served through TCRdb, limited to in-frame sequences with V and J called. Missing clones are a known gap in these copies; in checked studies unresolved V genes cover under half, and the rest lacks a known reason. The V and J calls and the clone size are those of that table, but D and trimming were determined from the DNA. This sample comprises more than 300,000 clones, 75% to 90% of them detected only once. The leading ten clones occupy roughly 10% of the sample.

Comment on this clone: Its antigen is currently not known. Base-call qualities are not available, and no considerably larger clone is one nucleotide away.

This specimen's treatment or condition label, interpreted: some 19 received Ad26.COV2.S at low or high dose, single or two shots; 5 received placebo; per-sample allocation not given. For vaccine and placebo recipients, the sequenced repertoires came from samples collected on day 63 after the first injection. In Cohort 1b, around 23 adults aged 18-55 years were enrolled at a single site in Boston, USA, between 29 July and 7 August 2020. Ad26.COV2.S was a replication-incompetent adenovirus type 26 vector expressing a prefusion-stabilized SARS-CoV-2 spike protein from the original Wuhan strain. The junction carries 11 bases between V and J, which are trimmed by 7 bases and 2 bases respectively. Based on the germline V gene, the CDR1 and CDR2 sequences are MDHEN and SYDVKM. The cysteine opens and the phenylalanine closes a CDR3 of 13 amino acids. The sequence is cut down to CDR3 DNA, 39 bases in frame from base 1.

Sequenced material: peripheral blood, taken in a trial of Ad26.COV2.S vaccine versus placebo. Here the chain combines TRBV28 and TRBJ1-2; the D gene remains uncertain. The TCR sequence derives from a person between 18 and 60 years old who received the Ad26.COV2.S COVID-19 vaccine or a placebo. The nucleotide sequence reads TGTGCCAGCACCCAAAGGGAAAACTATGGCTACACCTTC. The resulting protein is CASTQRENYGYTF.